This T cell receptor beta chain is drawn from a study of PD-1 blockade in classical Hodgkin lymphoma. The V and J ends lost 5 bases and 2 bases, in that order; junction bases with no gene match: 15. This CDR3 comprises 18 residues. CDR1 and CDR2 from the germline V gene are LNHDA and SQIVND (reference sequence). Every patient experienced relapse after autologous stem cell transplantation, and brentuximab vedotin exposure varied. TCRdb's copy holds only in-frame clones and misses some; the assay was immunoSEQ multiplex PCR. The sample holds 21,000 or so clones, less than 80% seen once. The sequence was collected from a human donor with classical Hodgkin lymphoma. The sample in question was peripheral blood mononuclear cells (PBMCs), obtained at baseline. V gene TRBV19 combines with J gene TRBJ1-2, with 9 bases fitting TRBD1. The CDR3, as DNA: TGTGCCAGTAGTGCCGCCGGGACAGGGTTTCCCCGAAACTATGGCTACACCTTC. This encodes CASSAAGTGFPRNYGYTF.